Sequencing of this T cell receptor beta chain was carried out in a study of blood T cell repertoires in COVID-19. TCRdb's table, derived via immunoSEQ multiplex PCR, lists solely in-frame clones and lacks some. The sample lists a few hundred thousand clones; about 88% were seen once. The V gene lost 5 bases and the J gene lost 4 bases, with 18 bases spanning the gap. Germline-derived CDR1 and CDR2 are PRHDT and FYEKMQ (reference sequence). The length of the CDR3 is 16 residues. The sequence was collected from a middle-aged woman who had recovered from COVID-19. The specimen sequenced was PBMCs or T cells enriched from blood (not recorded which). The rearrangement uses TRBV13 and TRBJ1-3, with D possibly matching TRBD1 (5 bases). The CDR3 sequence: CASSPSRAGRGNTIYF. For the CDR3, the DNA is TGTGCCAGCAGCCCAAGCCGGGCAGGGAGGGGAAACACCATATATTTT.